Listed here is a single T cell receptor beta chain. This record belongs to a study of cytomegalovirus exposure and HLA in healthy donors. The primer mix had 60 Vbeta and 13 Jbeta primers. TCRdb's copy holds only in-frame clones and misses some; the assay was immunoSEQ multiplex PCR. This sample yields hundreds of thousands of clones, of which 80% to 85% are seen a single time; 0.71% belongs to the top ten. Germline CDR1 and CDR2: MNHNS and SASEGT. CDR3 size: 14 residues. The V end was cut by 4 bases, the J end by 4 bases, with 8 bases between. Sequencing was carried out using PBMCs. V and J are TRBV6-1 and TRBJ2-6; D is perhaps TRBD2 (5 bases). The receptor comes from a boy aged 2-15 years in good health and CMV-seronegative. CDR3 amino acids: CASSVPGGANVLTF. CDR3 DNA sequence: TGTGCCAGCAGTGTGCCGGGGGGGGCCAACGTCCTGACTTTC.